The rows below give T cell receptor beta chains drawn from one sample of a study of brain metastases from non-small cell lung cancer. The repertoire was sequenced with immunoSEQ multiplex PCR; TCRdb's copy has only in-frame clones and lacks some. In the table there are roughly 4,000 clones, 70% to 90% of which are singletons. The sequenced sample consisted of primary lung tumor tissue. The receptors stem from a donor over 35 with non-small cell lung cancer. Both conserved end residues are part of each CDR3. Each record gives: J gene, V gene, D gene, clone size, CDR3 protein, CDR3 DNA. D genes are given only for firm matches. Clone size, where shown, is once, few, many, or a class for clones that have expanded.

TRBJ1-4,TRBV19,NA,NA,CASSTRNGNEKLFF,TGTGCCAGTAGTACCAGAAACGGTAATGAAAAACTGTTTTTT
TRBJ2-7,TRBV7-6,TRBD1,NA,CASSLGTGVTYEQYF,TGTGCCAGCAGCCTAGGGACAGGGGTTACCTACGAGCAGTACTTC
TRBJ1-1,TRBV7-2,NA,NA,CASSLVASQTGTEAFF,TGTGCCAGCAGCTTAGTTGCATCTCAGACGGGCACTGAAGCTTTCTTT
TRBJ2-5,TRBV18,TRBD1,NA,CASSRQGVETQYF,TGTGCCAGCTCAAGACAGGGAGTGGAGACCCAGTACTTC
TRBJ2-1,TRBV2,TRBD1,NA,CASSRTRTGAEQFF,TGTGCCAGCAGCCGGACCCGGACAGGGGCAGAGCAGTTCTTC
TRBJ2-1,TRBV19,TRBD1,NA,CASSMRDRSYNEQFF,TGTGCCAGTAGTATGAGGGACAGGTCCTACAATGAGCAGTTCTTC
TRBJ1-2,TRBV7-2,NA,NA,CASSLGQVPNYGYTF,TGTGCCAGCAGCTTAGGACAAGTTCCTAACTATGGCTACACCTTC
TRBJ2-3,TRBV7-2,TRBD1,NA,CASSPRGQGGTQYF,TGTGCCAGCAGCCCACGCGGACAGGGAGGAACGCAGTATTTT
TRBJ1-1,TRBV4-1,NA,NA,CASSPGQRMNTEAFF,TGCGCCAGCAGCCCCGGACAGAGGATGAACACTGAAGCTTTCTTT
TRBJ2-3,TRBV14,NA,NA,CASSQDVGAGDTQYF,TGTGCCAGCAGCCAAGACGTGGGGGCTGGAGATACGCAGTATTTT
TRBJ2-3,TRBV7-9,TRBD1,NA,CASSLSGQDSDTQYF,TGTGCCAGCAGCTTATCAGGACAGGATTCAGATACGCAGTATTTT
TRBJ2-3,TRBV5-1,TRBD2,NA,CASSSISGAITDTQYF,TGCGCCAGCAGCTCGATTAGCGGGGCCATCACAGATACGCAGTATTTT
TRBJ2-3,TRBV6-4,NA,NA,CASSGGAGGTDTQYF,TGTGCCAGCAGTGGCGGAGCAGGGGGCACAGATACGCAGTATTTT
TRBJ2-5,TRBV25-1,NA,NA,CASSDRLLSETQYF,TGTGCCAGCAGTGATAGACTACTTAGCGAGACCCAGTACTTC
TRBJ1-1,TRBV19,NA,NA,CASIRGSEAFF,TGTGCCAGTATTAGGGGGAGTGAAGCTTTCTTT
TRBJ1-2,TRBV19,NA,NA,CATNAGFGYTF,TGTGCCACTAACGCAGGGTTTGGCTACACCTTC
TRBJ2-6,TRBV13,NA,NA,CASTGPSSGANVLTF,TGTGCCAGCACCGGACCGTCCTCTGGGGCCAACGTCCTGACTTTC
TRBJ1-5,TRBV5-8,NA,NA,CASSSGQLSNQPQHF,TGTGCCAGCAGCTCCGGACAGCTTAGCAATCAGCCCCAGCATTTT
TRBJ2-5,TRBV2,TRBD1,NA,CASILNTGGSGTQYF,TGTGCCAGCATATTGAATACAGGGGGCTCAGGGACCCAGTACTTC
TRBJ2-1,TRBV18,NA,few,CASSPPSSNRRDEQFF,TGTGCCAGCTCACCACCATCTAGTAACCGCAGGGATGAGCAGTTCTTC
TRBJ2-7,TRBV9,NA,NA,CASSVGVTSYEQYF,TGTGCCAGCAGCGTAGGGGTCACCTCCTACGAGCAGTACTTC
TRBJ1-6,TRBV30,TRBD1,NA,CTCRDRVNSPLHF,TGTACCTGCCGGGACAGGGTGAATTCACCCCTCCACTTT
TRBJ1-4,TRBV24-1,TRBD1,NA,CATSDPGQGNEKLFF,TGTGCCACCAGTGATCCGGGACAGGGAAATGAAAAACTGTTTTTT
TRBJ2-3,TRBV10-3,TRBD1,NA,CAIEGDRGADTQYF,TGTGCCATCGAGGGGGACAGGGGAGCAGATACGCAGTATTTT
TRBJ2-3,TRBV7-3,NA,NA,CASSLTGAKDTQYF,TGTGCCAGCAGCTTAACGGGGGCGAAAGATACGCAGTATTTT
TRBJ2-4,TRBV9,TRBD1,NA,CASSPRTGRNIQYF,TGTGCCAGCAGCCCACGGACAGGGAGAAACATTCAGTACTTC
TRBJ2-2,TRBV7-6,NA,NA,CASSLAQGTGELFF,TGTGCCAGCAGCTTAGCGCAGGGCACCGGGGAGCTGTTTTTT
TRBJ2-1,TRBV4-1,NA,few,CASRKNDFANEQFF,TGCGCCAGCAGAAAAAACGATTTCGCGAATGAGCAGTTCTTC
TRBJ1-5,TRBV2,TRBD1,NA,CASMGTGRGNQPQHF,TGTGCCAGCATGGGGACAGGGCGTGGCAATCAGCCCCAGCATTTT
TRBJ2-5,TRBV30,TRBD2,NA,CAWSARGQRGLETQYF,TGTGCCTGGAGTGCCCGCGGGCAGCGGGGGTTAGAGACCCAGTACTTC
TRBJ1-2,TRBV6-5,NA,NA,CASSIGTGRGYTF,TGTGCCAGCAGTATAGGGACCGGGCGAGGCTACACCTTC
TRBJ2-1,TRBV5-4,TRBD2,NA,CATKKSGGAGQFF,TGTGCCACCAAAAAGAGCGGGGGGGCCGGGCAGTTCTTC
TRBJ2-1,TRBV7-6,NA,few,CASSSLAYEQFF,TGTGCCAGCAGCTCCTTAGCCTATGAGCAGTTCTTC
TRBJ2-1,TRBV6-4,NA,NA,CASSRTANNEQFF,TGTGCCAGCAGTCGGACAGCTAACAATGAGCAGTTCTTC
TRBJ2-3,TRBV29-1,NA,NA,CSVRDRTGVADTQYF,TGCAGCGTGAGAGACAGGACCGGGGTAGCAGATACGCAGTATTTT
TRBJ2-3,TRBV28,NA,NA,CASSLLGWTYSNQPQYF,TGTGCCAGCAGTTTACTGGGGTGGACATATAGCAATCAGCCCCAGTATTTT
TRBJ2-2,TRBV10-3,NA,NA,CAISHSGVSGELFF,TGTGCCATCAGTCATTCAGGGGTGTCCGGGGAGCTATTTTTT
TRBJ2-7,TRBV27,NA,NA,CASSHRQTKGFYEQYF,TGTGCCAGCAGCCACCGGCAAACCAAAGGATTCTACGAGCAGTACTTC
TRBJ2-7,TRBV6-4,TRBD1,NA,CASMGQGSYEQYF,TGTGCCAGCATGGGACAGGGAAGCTACGAGCAGTACTTC
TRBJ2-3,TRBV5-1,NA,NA,CASSLQAGTDTQYF,TGCGCCAGCAGCTTGCAGGCCGGGACAGATACGCAGTATTTT
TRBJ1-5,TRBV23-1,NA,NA,CASSRFIRNDQPQHF,TGCGCCAGCAGTCGTTTCATCCGGAATGATCAGCCCCAGCATTTT